The TCR beta chain described here comes from a study of T cell responses to AZD1222 COVID-19 vaccine. Whole-study findings and limits: White British ancestry dominated among donors, who included more females, and clonal diversity was possibly underestimated.

CDR1 and CDR2 from the germline V gene are MRHNA and SNTAGT. The CDR3 has 15 amino acids. The V gene end was trimmed by 4 bases and the J gene end by 2 bases; junction bases not matched to a gene: 3. With regard to this clone: Its antigen is as yet unknown.

Profiling relied on immunoSEQ multiplex PCR, and the TCRdb table lists in-frame clones only, not all of them. The data show about 130,000 clones, with 70% to 90% seen just once and 12% held by the top ten. Material: peripheral blood, obtained on day 0 of AZD1222 vaccination. The chain joins TRBV6-4 to TRBJ2-2; 8 positions agree with TRBD2. The receptor's source is an adult in good health. The CDR3 nucleotides are TGTGCCAGCAGTGTGGTAGCGGGAAACACCGGGGAGCTGTTTTTT. Encoded protein: CASSVVAGNTGELFF.